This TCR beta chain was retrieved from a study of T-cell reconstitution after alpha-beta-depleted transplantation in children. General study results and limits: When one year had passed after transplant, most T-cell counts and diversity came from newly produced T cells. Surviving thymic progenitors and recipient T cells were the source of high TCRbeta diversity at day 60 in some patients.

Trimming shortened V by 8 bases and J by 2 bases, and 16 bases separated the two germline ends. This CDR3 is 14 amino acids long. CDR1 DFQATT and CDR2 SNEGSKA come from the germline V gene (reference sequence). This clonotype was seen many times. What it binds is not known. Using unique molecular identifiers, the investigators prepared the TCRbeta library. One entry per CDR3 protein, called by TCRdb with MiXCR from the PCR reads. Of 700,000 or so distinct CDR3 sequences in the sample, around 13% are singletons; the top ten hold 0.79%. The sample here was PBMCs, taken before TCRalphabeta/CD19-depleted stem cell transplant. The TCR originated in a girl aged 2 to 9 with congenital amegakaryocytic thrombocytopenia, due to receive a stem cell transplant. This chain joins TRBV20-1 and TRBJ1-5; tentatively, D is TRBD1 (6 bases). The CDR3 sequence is CSTKAGEGNQPQHF. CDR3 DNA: TGCAGTACTAAGGCAGGGGAGGGCAATCAGCCCCAGCATTTT.